The 21 T cell receptor beta chains below all came from one sample that was sequenced in a study of T cells in Graves' hyperthyroidism and ophthalmopathy (dated by TCRdb to between 2018 and 2020). The library relied on multiplex PCR. Reads for this sample came from an Illumina HiSeq 2000. Amplification of TCR beta CDR3 regions was carried out from RNA transcripts. The TCR CDR3 was subjected to a first round of RT-PCR using the HTBI primer set and the Qiagen OneStep RT-PCR kit. TCRdb's own reprocessing of the public reads used fastp at Q25 and MiXCR and kept productive beta chains. Rows are combined by CDR3 protein, so each entry shows the most common genes and DNA. This sample gives some 550,000 distinct CDR3 sequences in total; 16% of them show up just once. Roughly 3.4% of the sample is in the top ten clones. Sequenced: blood. Receptors were obtained from a woman aged 40-49 years with Graves' ophthalmopathy.

This clonotype was seen ten or more times. This chain uses TRBV19 with TRBJ2-5; 7 bases agree with TRBD2. The CDR3 contains 16 residues. The germline CDR1 and CDR2 sequences are LNHDA and SQIVND (reference sequence). Unmatched junction bases numbered 14, after V lost 8 bases and J lost 2 bases. Here the CDR3 reads CASGLAGVGRQETQYF. In DNA, the CDR3 is TGTGCCAGTGGGCTCGCGGGAGTAGGCCGTCAAGAGACCCAGTACTTC.

CDR3 bases: TGTGCCACCAGCAGAGATCGGTTGTTCACTGAAGCTTTCTTT. Translated: CATSRDRLFTEAFF. The V and J genes are TRBV15 and TRBJ1-1; D is unclear. Germline assignment: CDR1 LNHNV and CDR2 YYDKDF (reference sequence). The CDR3 is made up of 14 amino acids. Trimming took off 0 bases at V and 4 bases at J, with 9 bases between the two ends. Variable domain in full (rest from reference TRBV15 and TRBJ1-1): DAMVIQNPRYQVTQFGKPVTLSCSQTLNHNVMYWYQQKSSQAPKLLFHYYDKDFNNEADTPDNFQSRRPNTSFCFLDIRSPGLGDTAMYLCATSRDRLFTEAFFGQGTRLTVV.

This clonotype was detected ten times or more. V gene TRBV20-1 combines with J gene TRBJ2-7; 10 bases are shared with TRBD1. The CDR3 is 14 residues long. V gave up 2 bases and J gave up 7 bases; unmatched junction bases: 8. The germline V gene encodes CDR1 DFQATT and CDR2 SNEGSKA (reference sequence). CDR3: CSARPGQGFEEQYF. CDR3 in DNA: TGCAGTGCTAGACCGGGACAGGGGTTTGAAGAGCAGTACTTC.

The sample holds a few counts of this clonotype. The chain joins TRBV20-1 to TRBJ2-1; D remains unclear. The CDR3 is made up of 14 amino acids. CDR1 and CDR2 from the germline V gene are DFQATT and SNEGSKA (reference sequence). V was shortened by 1 base and J by 0 bases, with 7 bases between the two germline ends. In DNA, the CDR3 is TGCAGTGCTAGAGTCGGGCGCTCCTACAATGAGCAGTTCTTC. It specifies CSARVGRSYNEQFF.

CDR3 sequence reads: CASSRDKVWVTQYF. The CDR3 DNA is TGTGCCAGCAGCCGAGATAAGGTCTGGGTGACCCAGTACTTC. The chain carries TRBV6-1 and TRBJ2-5, with D unresolved. Germline V gene sequence: CDR1 MNHNS, CDR2 SASEGT. The CDR3 has 14 residues. Trimming shortened V by 6 bases and J by 7 bases, and 18 bases separated the two germline ends.

This clonotype has ten or more counts. The J gene is TRBJ1-5, the V gene TRBV2; unclear D gene. Germline-derived CDR1 and CDR2 are SNHLY and FYNNEI. The CDR3 length is 13 residues. V gave up 7 bases and J gave up 0 bases, with 7 bases separating them. The CDR3 protein is CASKRSSNQPQHF. The DNA for the CDR3 is TGTGCCAGCAAAAGGAGTAGCAATCAGCCCCAGCATTTT.

This clonotype was recorded a few times. V and J are TRBV3-1 and TRBJ1-4, with D maybe TRBD1 (6 bases). Trimming pared 3 bases from V and 0 bases from J, leaving 11 bases between. Germline assignment: CDR1 LGHDT and CDR2 YNNKEL (reference sequence). The CDR3 runs 16 residues. CDR3 sequence: CASSHRQVATNEKLFF. The CDR3 DNA sequence: TGTGCCAGCAGCCATAGACAGGTTGCAACTAATGAAAAACTGTTTTTT.

This clonotype showed up just a few times. No DNA is shown, since the ends of the CDR3 on it are uncertain; the CDR3 is the one TCRdb lists. The V and J genes are TRBV19 and TRBJ1-2; the table's D call, TRBD1, has no DNA check behind it. The CDR3 length is 14 residues, termini included. Germline CDR1 is LNHDA and CDR2 is SQIVND (reference sequence). This CDR3 reads CASSMGTFGNGYTF.

This clonotype has at least ten counts. This sequence joins TRBV2 and TRBJ2-1, with TRBD2 identical over 7 bases. Germline V CDR1 and CDR2: SNHLY, FYNNEI. V dropped 3 bases and J dropped 5; count of bases not matched to a gene: 4. CDR3 length: 14 residues. CDR3 nucleotides: TGTGCCAGCAGTGAGCTAGGGACTAACAATGAGCAGTTCTTC. Protein: CASSELGTNNEQFF.

A word on this clonotype: This may come from a read error, since a much larger clone is one base off. The J gene is TRBJ2-1, the V gene TRBV3-1; D not resolved. Germline V gene sequence: CDR1 LGHDT, CDR2 YNNKEL (reference sequence). The CDR3 contains 16 residues. CDR3 sequence: CASSKDWGGSYNEQFF. The CDR3 nucleotides are TGTGCCAGCAGCAAAGATTGGGGTGGCAGCTACAATGAGCAGTTCTTC.

About this clonotype itself: A read error may produce the germline difference seen at one junction end. The chain is built from TRBV2 and TRBJ1-1; perhaps TRBD1 as D (5 bases). The CDR3 is 15 amino acids. Germline assignment: CDR1 SNHLY and CDR2 FYNNEI. The CDR3 DNA is TGTGCCAGCAGACAGGCCGACCTCTTGAACGCTGAAGCTTTCTTT. This translates into CASRQADLLNAEAFF. The variable domain in full, with the rest retrieved from reference TRBV2 and TRBJ1-1, is EPEVTQTPSHQVTQMGQEVILRCVPISNHLYFYWYRQILGQKVEFLVSFYNNEISEKSEIFDDQFSVERPDGSNFTLKIRSTKLEDSAMYFCASRQADLLNAEAFFGQGTRLTVV.

The chain employs TRBV11-2 and TRBJ2-7; D gene unclear. Germline lookup yields CDR1 SGHAT and CDR2 FQNNGV. V was clipped by 3 bases and J by 1 base, with 10 bases between them. This CDR3 is built from 14 residues. The CDR3 nucleotides are TGTGCCAGCAGCTTGACTCCCGGGTCCTACGAGCAGTACTTC. Translated, it gives CASSLTPGSYEQYF.

Ten or more counts support this clonotype. This chain links TRBV28 with TRBJ2-3; TRBD1 might be the D (6 bases). V lost 5 bases to trimming and J lost 0 bases, with 15 bases between them. Germline V gene lookup returns CDR1 MDHEN and CDR2 SYDVKM. This CDR3 comprises 16 residues. CDR3 DNA sequence: TGTGCCAGCAGTACCAGGACAGTCCTTAGCACAGATACGCAGTATTTT. Translated: CASSTRTVLSTDTQYF.

This clonotype was detected many times. The rearrangement links TRBV18 to TRBJ1-5; unclear D gene. Trimming removed 2 bases at V and 7 bases at J, with 15 bases between. The CDR3 is 15 residues long. Germline V gives CDR1 KGHSH, CDR2 LQKENI. The CDR3 sequence is CASSPVGSEGQPQHF. The CDR3 DNA is TGTGCCAGCTCACCAGTAGGCTCAGAAGGGCAGCCCCAGCATTTT. The variable domain in full, with the rest retrieved from reference TRBV18 and TRBJ1-5, is NAGVMQNPRHLVRRRGQEARLRCSPMKGHSHVYWYRQLPEEGLKFMVYLQKENIIDESGMPKERFSAEFPKEGPSILRIQQVVRGDSAAYFCASSPVGSEGQPQHFGDGTRLSIL.

This chain links TRBV4-1 with TRBJ1-2; 7 nucleotides match TRBD1. This CDR3 has 15 amino acids. Germline loops: CDR1 MGHRA, CDR2 YSYEKL. The V segment lost 4 bases and the J segment 3 bases; nucleotides outside the gene matches: 8. CDR3 amino acids: CASSLTSGTDYGYTF. In nucleotides, the CDR3 is TGCGCCAGCAGCCTTACCTCCGGGACAGACTATGGCTACACCTTC.

This clonotype was picked up many times. The V call is TRBV20-1, the J call TRBJ1-5, with 7 bases matching TRBD1. CDR1 is DFQATT, CDR2 SNEGSKA, per germline (reference sequence). V dropped 6 bases and J dropped 3; count of bases not matched to a gene: 8. The CDR3 extends over 14 amino acids. The CDR3 loop is CSAAPGTDNQPQHF. The CDR3 nucleotides read TGCAGTGCCGCTCCAGGGACAGACAATCAGCCCCAGCATTTT.

Many counts were recorded for this clonotype. This chain uses TRBV27 with TRBJ2-1, with D possibly called TRBD1 or TRBD2 (5 bases each). Germline V lookup: CDR1 MNHEY, CDR2 SMNVEV (reference sequence). The CDR3 totals 16 residues. With 5 bases removed from V and 3 bases from J, the gap between germline ends came to 17 bases. The CDR3 protein is CASSDTPRGRYNEQFF. As DNA, the CDR3 is TGTGCCAGCAGTGACACTCCACGGGGCCGCTACAATGAGCAGTTCTTC.

There are a few counts of this clonotype. This may come from a read error, since a much larger clone is one base off. This chain connects TRBV6-1 to TRBJ2-1; tentatively, D is TRBD2 (6 bases). CDR1 and CDR2 from the germline V gene are MNHNS and SASEGT. CDR3 length equals 20 residues. The CDR3 DNA is TGTGCCAGCAATGAAGCAAGGGCGGGATCAATCGGAGTTTCGGACAATGAGCAGTTCTTC. It is translated as CASNEARAGSIGVSDNEQFF.

This clonotype was picked up a small number of times. The chain employs TRBV20-1 and TRBJ1-2, with TRBD1 matching over 9 bases. This CDR3 is built from 13 residues. Germline assignment: CDR1 DFQATT and CDR2 SNEGSKA (reference sequence). V trimming: 6 bases; J trimming: 6 bases; junction bases outside the gene matches: 8. CDR3 bases: TGCAGTGCCCTGTCGGGGACAGGGAATGGCTACACCTTC. Its translation is CSALSGTGNGYTF.

This clonotype was found once. J is TRBJ2-5 and V is TRBV5-1, with 7 bases matching TRBD1. After removal of 7 bases from V and 4 bases from J, the junction contained 10 bases not matched to a gene. The CDR3 has 14 residues. CDR1 is SGHRS and CDR2 is YFSETQ in the germline V gene. CDR3 region: CASGRQGNRETQYF. The CDR3 nucleotides are TGCGCCAGCGGAAGACAGGGTAATCGAGAGACCCAGTACTTC.

This clonotype was counted ten times or more. V usage is TRBV12-3 or TRBV12-4 and J usage is TRBJ2-2; D possibly corresponds to TRBD2 (5 bases). The CDR3 has 13 residues. Trimming removed 5 bases from V and 2 bases from J, with 6 bases in between. DNA for the CDR3: TGTGCCAGCAGTGACTATAACACCGGGGAGCTGTTTTTT. Amino acids: CASSDYNTGELFF.